Below, 23 T cell receptor beta chains from the same sample are listed, as sequenced in a study of T cell responses to AZD1222 COVID-19 vaccine. Method: immunoSEQ multiplex PCR; TCRdb's copy keeps in-frame clones and lacks some. The data hold some 150,000 clones, with about nine tenths observed a single time. The sequenced sample was peripheral blood, obtained on day 0 of AZD1222 vaccination. Receptors were obtained from an adult in good health.

The chain links TRBV28 to TRBJ1-6; 8 bases are a match to TRBD1. Trimming at V came to 7 bases and at J to 8 bases, leaving 7 bases not matched to a gene. This CDR3 region has 14 residues. The germline V gene encodes CDR1 MDHEN and CDR2 SYDVKM. CDR3 sequence (DNA): TGTGCCAGCAAACCGGGACAGGTGGATTCACCCCTCCACTTT. It yields the protein CASKPGQVDSPLHF.

This sequence joins TRBV4-1 and TRBJ1-4; the D gene is possibly TRBD1 (5 bases). Trimming stripped 6 bases from V and 3 bases from J, with 11 bases between. CDR1 is MGHRA and CDR2 is YSYEKL in the germline V gene. This CDR3 contains 14 residues. The CDR3 protein is CASSRTGPNEKLFF. CDR3 bases: TGCGCCAGCAGTCGGACGGGACCTAATGAAAAACTGTTTTTT.

This clone was found once. The chain links TRBV5-5 to TRBJ2-7; 10 bases agree with TRBD2. The CDR3 is 14 amino acids. Germline trimming cut 4 bases from V and 3 bases from J; bases unmatched to any gene: 4. Germline V lookup: CDR1 SGHKS, CDR2 YYEKEE (reference sequence). CDR3 DNA sequence: TGTGCCAGCAGCAAAAGCGGGGGGGACTACGAGCAGTACTTC. Its protein product is CASSKSGGDYEQYF.

The rearrangement uses TRBV12-3 or TRBV12-4 and TRBJ2-1, with a weak D call TRBD2 (6 bases). The CDR3 has 12 amino acids. Trimming pared 6 bases from V and 10 bases from J, leaving 13 bases between. CDR3 protein: CASSRTAGEQFF. As DNA, the CDR3 is TGTGCCAGCAGCCGGACTGCGGGGGAGCAGTTCTTC.

The V and J genes are TRBV2 and TRBJ2-5; weak D call: TRBD2 (5 bases). Germline V gene lookup returns CDR1 SNHLY and CDR2 FYNNEI. V shed 4 bases and J shed 2 bases, with 11 bases lying between them. The CDR3 extends over 14 amino acids. CDR3 coding DNA: TGTGCCAGCAGTGGGGCCGGGGTTCAAGAGACCCAGTACTTC. Translating it yields CASSGAGVQETQYF.

This chain uses TRBV4-3 with TRBJ1-1; D remains unclear. Trimming left V 1 base short and J 3 bases short, with 9 bases between. Looked up from germline, CDR1 is LGHNA and CDR2 is YSLEER. CDR3 length: 14 amino acids. CDR3 region: CASSQGPADTEAFF. The CDR3 nucleotides are TGCGCCAGCAGCCAAGGACCCGCGGACACTGAAGCTTTCTTT.

The rearrangement links TRBV4-1 to TRBJ2-7, with D possibly TRBD2 on 6 matching bases. The CDR3 loop spans 16 amino acids. V shed 4 bases and J shed 6 bases, with 22 bases lying between them. Per the germline V gene, CDR1 is MGHRA and CDR2 is YSYEKL. The chain's CDR3 is CASSPSVAAPWGEQYF. CDR3 nucleotides: TGCGCCAGCAGCCCCTCCGTAGCGGCGCCATGGGGCGAGCAGTACTTC.

V and J are TRBV19 and TRBJ2-7; D is possibly TRBD1 or TRBD2 (7 bases each). Germline lookup yields CDR1 LNHDA and CDR2 SQIVND (reference sequence). Trimming cost V 6 bases and J 2 bases, with 14 bases left between them. CDR3 size: 14 residues. In DNA, the CDR3 is TGTGCCAGTAGGGCGACAGGGAGGGCCTACGAGCAGTACTTC. Translated: CASRATGRAYEQYF.

This chain links TRBV7-2 with TRBJ1-3; 7 nucleotides line up with TRBD1. This CDR3 contains 17 residues. The trim removed 5 bases at V and 3 bases at J, leaving 13 bases unmatched. Germline lookup yields CDR1 SGHTA and CDR2 FQGNSA. The CDR3 here is CASSPPPEDRLGNTIYF. The CDR3 nucleotides are TGTGCCAGCAGCCCTCCTCCCGAGGACAGGCTTGGAAACACCATATATTTT. The full variable domain, rest sourced from reference TRBV7-2 and TRBJ1-3, is GAGVSQSPSNKVTEKGKDVELRCDPISGHTALYWYRQSLGQGLEFLIYFQGNSAPDKSGLPSDRFSAERTGGSVSTLTIQRTQQEDSAVYLCASSPPPEDRLGNTIYFGEGSWLTVV.

The chain joins TRBV5-6 to TRBJ2-4; D is unclear. Germline-derived CDR1 and CDR2 are SGHDT and YYEEEE. V lost 2 bases, J lost 8 bases, and 8 bases lay in between. This CDR3 is built from 12 residues. The CDR3: CASSFEKDIQYF. CDR3 DNA: TGTGCCAGCAGCTTTGAAAAGGACATTCAGTACTTC. Combining the CDR3 with reference TRBV5-6 and TRBJ2-4 gives the whole variable domain DAGVTQSPTHLIKTRGQQVTLRCSPKSGHDTVSWYQQALGQGPQFIFQYYEEEERQRGNFPDRFSGHQFPNYSSELNVNALLLGDSALYLCASSFEKDIQYFGAGTRLSVL.

This chain connects TRBV5-1 to TRBJ2-7; D is possibly TRBD1 (6 bases). The CDR3 consists of 18 residues. Per the germline V gene, CDR1 is SGHRS and CDR2 is YFSETQ. The V and J ends lost 0 bases and 3 bases respectively, with 22 bases between them. The CDR3: CASSLEPSQGTFLYEQYF. DNA for the CDR3: TGCGCCAGCAGCTTGGAACCCTCCCAGGGGACATTCCTCTACGAGCAGTACTTC. Full variable domain (rest looked up from reference TRBV5-1 and TRBJ2-7): KAGVTQTPRYLIKTRGQQVTLSCSPISGHRSVSWYQQTPGQGLQFLFEYFSETQRNKGNFPGRFSGRQFSNSRSEMNVSTLELGDSALYLCASSLEPSQGTFLYEQYFGPGTRLTVT.

The chain links TRBV5-1 to TRBJ2-5; tentatively, D is TRBD2 (6 bases). Trimming pared 4 bases from V and 2 bases from J, leaving 15 bases between. Germline values: CDR1 SGHRS, CDR2 YFSETQ. This CDR3 region has 15 residues. DNA of the CDR3: TGCGCCAGCAGCACCAACGTGGGACTTCAAGAGACCCAGTACTTC. This sequence encodes CASSTNVGLQETQYF.

The chain employs TRBV19 and TRBJ2-7; no clear D. Between the trimmed V and J ends, which lost 5 bases and 2 bases, there was a span of 13 bases. Germline-derived CDR1 and CDR2 are LNHDA and SQIVND (reference sequence). The CDR3 contains 14 residues. CDR3 sequence reads: CASSARTEPYEQYF. In nucleotides, the CDR3 is TGTGCCAGTAGTGCTCGCACGGAGCCCTACGAGCAGTACTTC.

The rearrangement uses TRBV7-2 and TRBJ1-6; D is unclear. Germline assignment: CDR1 SGHTA and CDR2 FQGNSA. The CDR3 runs 15 residues. The ends were cut back, 1 base at V and 5 bases at J, with 9 bases in the middle. The CDR3 spells CASSLGVRHNSPLHF. CDR3 DNA sequence: TGTGCCAGCAGCTTAGGGGTCAGACATAATTCACCCCTCCACTTT.

The V gene is TRBV5-1, the J gene TRBJ1-2; D is ambiguous. Looked up from germline, CDR1 is SGHRS and CDR2 is YFSETQ. The CDR3 sequence is 13 residues long. Trimming pared 4 bases from V and 4 bases from J, leaving 11 bases between. The CDR3 region is CASSPDVTYGYTF. As DNA, the CDR3 is TGCGCCAGCAGCCCCGACGTTACCTATGGCTACACCTTC.

The genes are TRBV7-2 and TRBJ1-1; no reliable D call. V was cut by 1 base and J by 4 bases, with 10 bases left in between. The CDR3 is 14 amino acids. From germline, CDR1 is SGHTA and CDR2 FQGNSA. The CDR3 region has the DNA TGTGCCAGCAGCTTAGTAGGGTATAGCACTGAAGCTTTCTTT. This gives the protein CASSLVGYSTEAFF.

CDR3 coding DNA: TGTGCCAGCAGTTACGCCCGGGAGGCAGGGAAAATTCAGTACTTC. Protein sequence: CASSYAREAGKIQYF. The V call is TRBV6-2 or TRBV6-3, the J call TRBJ2-4, with 7 bases fitting TRBD2. Trimming at V came to 2 bases and at J to 10 bases, leaving 11 bases not matched to a gene. The germline gives CDR1 MNHEY, CDR2 SVGEGT. This CDR3 has 15 residues.

The V call is TRBV6-8, the J call TRBJ1-5, with unresolved D. Germline values: CDR1 MNHGY, CDR2 SAAAGT. V was pared by 7 bases and J by 9 bases, with 22 bases between. The CDR3 covers 15 residues. The CDR3 loop is CASNWSIIRLGPQHF. The CDR3 region has the DNA TGTGCCAGCAATTGGAGTATTATCAGACTCGGGCCCCAGCATTTT.

The V gene is TRBV29-1, the J gene TRBJ2-1, with TRBD2 identical over 9 bases. The CDR3 loop spans 14 amino acids. The V gene's germline CDR1 is SQVTM and CDR2 ANQGSEA. With V trimmed by 5 bases and J by 0 bases, 2 bases remained unmatched. The CDR3: CSVLAGYSYNEQFF. CDR3 nucleotides: TGCAGCGTTCTAGCGGGATACTCCTACAATGAGCAGTTCTTC.

This chain connects TRBV7-9 to TRBJ1-4; no clear D gene. The germline V gene encodes CDR1 SEHNR and CDR2 FQNEAQ (reference sequence). The length of the CDR3 is 15 residues. Deletions cut 1 base from V and 11 bases from J, with 17 bases between. The CDR3: CASSLDVTGGEKLFF. CDR3 sequence (DNA): TGTGCCAGCAGCTTAGATGTCACGGGAGGAGAGAAACTGTTTTTT.

CDR3 nucleotides: TGTGCCAGCAGTCCCAAGCTTCCGGGACAGCCTCACCAAGAGACCCAGTACTTC. This sequence encodes CASSPKLPGQPHQETQYF. The rearrangement joins TRBV6-2 or TRBV6-3 to TRBJ2-5; 7 bases are a match to TRBD1. The CDR3 is made up of 18 amino acids. The V gene's germline CDR1 is MNHEY and CDR2 SVGEGT. The V segment lost 5 bases and the J segment 0 bases; nucleotides outside the gene matches: 15.

The rearrangement joins TRBV19 to TRBJ2-1; 11 nucleotides agree with TRBD2. Germline V gives CDR1 LNHDA, CDR2 SQIVND (reference sequence). J was trimmed by 3 bases and V by 4 bases; bases with no gene match: 2. The CDR3 runs to 15 residues. Here the CDR3 reads CASSTTSGVYNEQFF. CDR3 coding DNA: TGTGCCAGTAGTACGACTAGCGGGGTCTACAATGAGCAGTTCTTC.

The chain uses TRBV18 and TRBJ1-1, with 7 bases lining up with TRBD1. This CDR3 has 14 residues. Germline V CDR1 and CDR2: KGHSH, LQKENI. Unmatched junction bases numbered 9, after V lost 6 bases and J lost 5 bases. This chain's CDR3 is CASSLGGGMTEAFF. In DNA, the CDR3 is TGTGCCAGCTCCCTGGGAGGGGGCATGACTGAAGCTTTCTTT.